One sample yielded the 16 T cell receptor beta chains listed below, sequenced in a study of CD8 T cells in Susac syndrome. With random hexamers, reverse transcription was performed on roughly 0.5 to 1 ug of RNA. TCRdb passed the immunoSEQ multiplex PCR reads through MiXCR, listing each CDR3 protein once. The sample records 100,000 to 150,000 distinct CDR3 sequences, 93% being singletons. Material: CD8+ T cells from PBMCs. The receptors originated from a human donor with multiple sclerosis.

The gene calls are TRBV4-1 and TRBJ2-7; possible D gene TRBD1, 6 bases. With 5 bases removed from V and 0 bases from J, the gap between germline ends came to 11 bases. CDR1 MGHRA and CDR2 YSYEKL come from the germline V gene. CDR3 length: 14 amino acids. CDR3 nucleotides: TGCGCCAGCAGCACCGGACAGTTCTCCTACGAGCAGTACTTC. Its translation is CASSTGQFSYEQYF.

The chain carries TRBV20-1 and TRBJ2-3; no clear D gene. The germline CDR1 and CDR2 sequences are DFQATT and SNEGSKA (reference sequence). This CDR3 spans 14 amino acids. V lost 5 bases and J lost 4, with 16 bases in between. CDR3 DNA sequence: TGCAGTGCTCCGAAGGCCTCGGACGCAGATACGCAGTATTTT. Its translation: CSAPKASDADTQYF.

V and J are TRBV6-6 and TRBJ2-7; D is unclear. This CDR3 contains 11 residues. Germline CDR1 reads MNHNY; CDR2 reads SVGAGI (reference sequence). The V and J ends lost 5 bases and 3 bases respectively, with 5 bases between them. CDR3 nucleotides: TGTGCCAGCAGTCCCGACTACGAGCAGTACTTC. Translation gives CASSPDYEQYF.

This chain joins TRBV7-8 and TRBJ1-4; 7 bases fit TRBD1. Germline V CDR1 and CDR2: SGHVS, FQNEAQ. This CDR3 region has 14 residues. Trimming took 3 bases from V and 5 from J; bases not matched to a gene: 3. In DNA form, the CDR3 reads TGTGCCAGCAGCTTGGACAGGAGAAATGAAAAACTGTTTTTT. Its protein product is CASSLDRRNEKLFF.

V is TRBV10-3 and J is TRBJ2-3; 8 bases map to TRBD2. Per the germline V gene, CDR1 is ENHRY and CDR2 is SYGVKD. The CDR3 spans 17 residues. J lost 0 bases, V lost 4 bases, and 9 bases had no gene match. The CDR3 loop reads CAISGDTSGRSTDTQYF. CDR3 nucleotides: TGTGCCATCAGTGGCGATACTAGCGGAAGGAGCACAGATACGCAGTATTTT.

This chain uses TRBV5-4 with TRBJ1-5; TRBD1 is a possible D gene (5 bases). The germline V and J ends were trimmed by 2 bases and 6 bases, with 12 bases remaining between them. Germline values: CDR1 SGHNT, CDR2 YYREEE (reference sequence). The CDR3 covers 14 residues. The CDR3 region has the DNA TGTGCCAGCAGCTTTCAGGGTTCGAGTCAGCCCCAGCATTTT. Translation gives CASSFQGSSQPQHF. The variable domain in full, completed from reference TRBV5-4 and TRBJ1-5, reads ETGVTQSPTHLIKTRGQQVTLRCSSQSGHNTVSWYQQALGQGPQFIFQYYREEENGRGNFPPRFSGLQFPNYSSELNVNALELDDSALYLCASSFQGSSQPQHFGDGTRLSIL.

As regards this clonotype: Given the absence of the conserved phenylalanine or tryptophan at the CDR3 end, a read error is likely. The V call is TRBV30, the J call TRBJ2-1; D may be TRBD1 (6 bases). V was cut by 3 bases and J by 6 bases, with 15 bases left in between. Germline loops: CDR1 GTSNPN, CDR2 SVGIG (reference sequence). There are 14 residues in the CDR3. This chain's CDR3 is CAWRGVSQGNEQFL. For the CDR3, the DNA is TGTGCCTGGAGGGGAGTGTCACAGGGCAATGAGCAGTTCCTC.

The chain is built from TRBV3-1 and TRBJ2-7; a possible D gene is TRBD1 (6 bases). Germline loops: CDR1 LGHDT, CDR2 YNNKEL (reference sequence). The CDR3 spans 12 residues. V was cut by 6 bases and J by 3 bases, with 9 bases left in between. The CDR3 spells CASRGQNYEQYF. The CDR3 DNA is TGTGCCAGCAGAGGACAGAACTACGAGCAGTACTTC.

This chain links TRBV4-1 with TRBJ1-1, with 8 bases matching TRBD1. Trimming removed 1 base from V and 0 bases from J; junction bases left unmatched: 4. This CDR3 spans 16 amino acids. Germline V lookup: CDR1 MGHRA, CDR2 YSYEKL. The DNA of the CDR3 is TGCGCCAGCAGCCAAGTACAGGGGGGAATGAACACTGAAGCTTTCTTT. Its protein is CASSQVQGGMNTEAFF.

The chain combines TRBV18 with TRBJ2-1, with D tentatively TRBD1 (5 bases). CDR3 length: 14 amino acids. Trimming shortened V by 3 bases and J by 4 bases, and 10 bases separated the two germline ends. Germline-derived CDR1 and CDR2 are KGHSH and LQKENI. The CDR3 here is CASSPKTEYNEQFF. CDR3 nucleotides: TGTGCCAGCTCACCGAAGACAGAATACAATGAGCAGTTCTTC.

The chain is built from TRBV29-1 and TRBJ2-1; D gene uncertain. Germline values: CDR1 SQVTM, CDR2 ANQGSEA. V was pared by 3 bases and J by 3 bases, with 15 bases between. The CDR3 sequence is 15 residues long. CDR3 DNA sequence: TGCAGCGTTGAGGGGTCAGCTCCACTCTACAATGAGCAGTTCTTC. Residues: CSVEGSAPLYNEQFF.

The chain has TRBV7-6 and TRBJ2-3; the D is unclear. Germline CDR1 reads SGHVS; CDR2 reads FNYEAQ. V lost 5 bases and J 6 bases, leaving 12 bases between the germline ends. The CDR3 runs to 13 residues. CDR3 bases: TGTGCCAGCAGCCCCCTGACCCTGGATACGCAGTATTTT. Translated, it gives CASSPLTLDTQYF.

As regards this clonotype: Compared with germline, one end of the junction differs, possibly owing to a read error. The gene calls are TRBV30 and TRBJ2-2, with D perhaps matching TRBD2 (7 bases). In germline, CDR1 is GTSNPN, CDR2 SVGIG (reference sequence). The CDR3 consists of 14 residues. The CDR3 reads CAWAEGGLTEELFF. In DNA, the CDR3 is TGTGCCTGGGCCGAGGGGGGGCTCACCGAGGAGCTGTTTTTT.

The genes are TRBV5-6 and TRBJ2-5; D unresolved. Germline CDR1 and CDR2: SGHDT and YYEEEE. The CDR3 spans 12 residues. The ends were cut back, 0 bases at V and 5 bases at J, with 5 bases in the middle. CDR3 region: CASSLAAETQYF. As DNA, the CDR3 is TGTGCCAGCAGCTTGGCTGCGGAGACCCAGTACTTC.

V gene TRBV29-1 combines with J gene TRBJ2-3; possibly TRBD2 for D (5 bases). Trimming took 5 bases from V and 4 from J, leaving 16 bases between them. The CDR3 covers 14 residues. The germline V gene has CDR1 SQVTM and CDR2 ANQGSEA. The CDR3 protein is CSVCFVGGPDTQYF. The CDR3 DNA reads TGCAGCGTTTGCTTTGTTGGCGGGCCAGATACGCAGTATTTT.

The chain employs TRBV29-1 and TRBJ2-5; no clear D. CDR3 length: 13 residues. V was shortened by 7 bases and J by 4 bases, with 16 bases between the two germline ends. CDR1 SQVTM and CDR2 ANQGSEA come from the germline V gene. In DNA form, the CDR3 reads TGCAGCGGGGCCACAGAGATTGGAGAGACCCAGTACTTC. Its protein is CSGATEIGETQYF.